Shown below are 5 T cell receptor beta chains from a single sample sequenced in a study of blood T cell repertoires in COVID-19 (dated by TCRdb to 2018 to 2020). The library was prepared using the immunoSEQ multiplex PCR assay. As stored in TCRdb, this immuneACCESS dataset retains in-frame rearrangements with V and J assigned. A fraction of the clones does not appear; measured against another copy, unresolved V genes explain less than half of the discrepancy, and the remainder lacks a known reason. In this sample the table shows fewer than 250,000 clones, around 89% of which occur a single time. 0.87% of the sample rests with the top ten. The specimen sequenced was PBMCs or T cells enriched from blood (not recorded which). The receptors originated from a man aged 50 to 60 who had been exposed to COVID-19.

This chain connects TRBV4-2 to TRBJ2-2, with 12 bases identical to TRBD2. This CDR3 contains 17 residues. V was clipped by 1 base and J by 6 bases; unmatched bases: 6. Germline V gene data show CDR1 as LGHNA and CDR2 as YNFKEQ. The CDR3 is CASSQGRTSGIPGELFF. DNA for the CDR3: TGTGCCAGCAGCCAAGGCAGGACTAGCGGGATCCCCGGGGAGCTGTTTTTT.

The DNA for the CDR3 is TGTGCCAGCAGTTTGTACAGGGATGGCTACGAGCAGTACTTC. Translating it yields CASSLYRDGYEQYF. J is TRBJ2-7 and V is TRBV27; a possible D gene is TRBD1 (6 bases). V dropped 3 bases and J dropped 3 bases, with 12 bases sitting between them. The CDR3 is 14 amino acids. Germline-derived CDR1 and CDR2 are MNHEY and SMNVEV (reference sequence).

The chain is built from TRBV12-5 and TRBJ2-1; a possible D gene is TRBD1 (6 bases). Germline CDR1 is LGHNT and CDR2 is FRNRAP. This CDR3 has 14 residues. Trimming shortened V by 6 bases and J by 6 bases, and 15 bases separated the two germline ends. CDR3 loop: CASGPLDSRNEQFF. CDR3 DNA sequence: TGTGCTAGTGGCCCCCTGGACAGTCGCAATGAGCAGTTCTTC.

This clone was recorded only once. The chain combines TRBV12-3 or TRBV12-4 with TRBJ1-4; D is perhaps TRBD1 (6 bases). The length of the CDR3 is 12 residues. Trimming left V 6 bases short and J 10 bases short, with 12 bases between. The CDR3 protein is CASSQTGRKLFF. For the CDR3, the DNA is TGTGCCAGCAGCCAAACAGGGCGAAAACTGTTTTTT.

V is TRBV7-3 and J is TRBJ1-1; 9 bases match TRBD1. The CDR3 consists of 14 residues. The V gene's germline CDR1 is SGHTA and CDR2 FQGTGA. V was pared by 5 bases and J by 2 bases, with 3 bases of the junction left unmatched. In DNA form, the CDR3 reads TGTGCCAGCAGCCCGGGACAGGGAAACACTGAAGCTTTCTTT. Its protein is CASSPGQGNTEAFF.